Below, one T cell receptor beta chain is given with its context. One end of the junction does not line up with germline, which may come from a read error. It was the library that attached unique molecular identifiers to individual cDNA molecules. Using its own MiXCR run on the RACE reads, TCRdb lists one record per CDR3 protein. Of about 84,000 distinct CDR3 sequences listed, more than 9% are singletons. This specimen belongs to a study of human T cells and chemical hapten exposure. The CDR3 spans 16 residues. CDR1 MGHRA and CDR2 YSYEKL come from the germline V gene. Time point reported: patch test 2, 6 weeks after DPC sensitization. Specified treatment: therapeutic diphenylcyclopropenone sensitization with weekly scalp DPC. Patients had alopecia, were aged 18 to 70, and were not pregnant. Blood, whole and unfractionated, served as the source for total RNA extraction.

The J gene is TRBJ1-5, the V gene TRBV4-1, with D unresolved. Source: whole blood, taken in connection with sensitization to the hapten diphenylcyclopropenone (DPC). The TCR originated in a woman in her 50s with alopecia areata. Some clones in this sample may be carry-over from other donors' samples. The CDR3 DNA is TGCGTCAGCAGCCAAAATACAGCCTTTAGCAATCAGCCCCAGCATTTT. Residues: CVSSQNTAFSNQPQHF.